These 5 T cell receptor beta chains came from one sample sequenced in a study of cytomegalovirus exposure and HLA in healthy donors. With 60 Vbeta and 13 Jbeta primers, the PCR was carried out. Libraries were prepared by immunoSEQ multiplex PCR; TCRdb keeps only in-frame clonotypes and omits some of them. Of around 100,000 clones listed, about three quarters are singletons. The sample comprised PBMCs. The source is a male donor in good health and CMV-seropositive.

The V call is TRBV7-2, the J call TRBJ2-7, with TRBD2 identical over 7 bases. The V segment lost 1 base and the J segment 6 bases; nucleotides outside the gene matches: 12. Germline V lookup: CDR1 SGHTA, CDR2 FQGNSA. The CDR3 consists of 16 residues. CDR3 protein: CASSLGVGGVRGEQYF. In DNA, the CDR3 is TGTGCCAGCAGCTTAGGGGTTGGGGGGGTACGGGGCGAGCAGTACTTC.

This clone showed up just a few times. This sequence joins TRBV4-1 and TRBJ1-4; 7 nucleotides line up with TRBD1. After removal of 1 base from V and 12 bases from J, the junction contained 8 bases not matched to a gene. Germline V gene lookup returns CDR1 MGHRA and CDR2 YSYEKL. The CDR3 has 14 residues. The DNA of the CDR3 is TGCGCCAGCAGCCAAGGAGGGGGCGCCGGGGAACTGTTTTTT. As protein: CASSQGGGAGELFF.

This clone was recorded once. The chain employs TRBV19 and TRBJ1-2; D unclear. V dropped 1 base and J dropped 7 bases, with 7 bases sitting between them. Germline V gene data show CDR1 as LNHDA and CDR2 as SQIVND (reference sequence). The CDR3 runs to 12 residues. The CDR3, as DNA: TGTGCCAGTAGTATAGCCGACACTGGCTACACCTTC. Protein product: CASSIADTGYTF.

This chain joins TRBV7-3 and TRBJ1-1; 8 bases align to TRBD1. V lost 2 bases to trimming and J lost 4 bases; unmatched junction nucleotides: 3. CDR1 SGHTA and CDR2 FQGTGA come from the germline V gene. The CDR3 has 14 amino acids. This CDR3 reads CASSLHRGVTEAFF. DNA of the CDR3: TGTGCCAGCAGCTTACACAGGGGGGTCACTGAAGCTTTCTTT.

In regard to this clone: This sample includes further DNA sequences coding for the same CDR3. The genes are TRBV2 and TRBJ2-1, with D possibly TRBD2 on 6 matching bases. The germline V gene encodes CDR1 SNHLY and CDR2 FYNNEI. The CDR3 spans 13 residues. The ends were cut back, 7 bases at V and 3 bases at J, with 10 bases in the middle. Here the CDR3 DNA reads TGTGCCAGCAAGGGCGGGGACTACAATGAGCAGTTCTTC. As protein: CASKGGDYNEQFF.